This record looks at one T cell receptor (beta chain) sequence and its context. Its target is unknown. Purity exceeding 95% was reached by all sorted populations. The entry originates in a study of beta chain features in type 1 diabetes. Study conclusions and caveats: Within each of all four CD4+ subsets, Type 1 diabetes patients had TCRB CDR3s that were moderately but significantly shorter.

The isolated RNA, all of it, was reverse transcribed, so expressed TCRB transcripts were what got sequenced. The protocol was immunoSEQ multiplex PCR, while the TCRdb copy is restricted to in-frame clones and leaves out a portion. Of fewer than 450,000 clones in the sample, roughly 13% are singletons; the top ten hold roughly 0.015%. Germline CDR1 and CDR2: SNHLY and FYNNEI. The V end lost 2 bases, the J end lost 3 bases, and 5 bases lay between the germline ends. The CDR3 has 13 residues. The sequence derives from a woman under 30 with type 1 diabetes. V gene TRBV2 combines with J gene TRBJ1-5; D gene uncertain. Material: naive CD4+ T cells from blood. DNA for the CDR3: TGTGCCAGCAGTGAACAGTACAATCAGCCCCAGCATTTT. Translated, it gives CASSEQYNQPQHF. The whole variable domain, filled in from reference TRBV2 and TRBJ1-5, reads EPEVTQTPSHQVTQMGQEVILRCVPISNHLYFYWYRQILGQKVEFLVSFYNNEISEKSEIFDDQFSVERPDGSNFTLKIRSTKLEDSAMYFCASSEQYNQPQHFGDGTRLSIL.